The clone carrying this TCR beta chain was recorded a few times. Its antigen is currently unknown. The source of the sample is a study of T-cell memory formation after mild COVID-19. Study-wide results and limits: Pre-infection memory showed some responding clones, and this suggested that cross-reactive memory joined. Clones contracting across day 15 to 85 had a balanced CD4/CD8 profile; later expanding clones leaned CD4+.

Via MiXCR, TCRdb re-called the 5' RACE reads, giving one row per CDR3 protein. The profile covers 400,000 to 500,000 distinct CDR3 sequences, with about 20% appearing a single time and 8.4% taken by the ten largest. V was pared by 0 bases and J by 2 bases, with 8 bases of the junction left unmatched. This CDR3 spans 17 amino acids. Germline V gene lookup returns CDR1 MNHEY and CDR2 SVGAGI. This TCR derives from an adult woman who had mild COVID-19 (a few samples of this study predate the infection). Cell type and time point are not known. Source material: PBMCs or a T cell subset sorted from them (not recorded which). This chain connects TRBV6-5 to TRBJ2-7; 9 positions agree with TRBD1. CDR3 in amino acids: CASSYSLPGQGPYEQYF. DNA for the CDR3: TGTGCCAGCAGTTACTCACTCCCGGGACAGGGACCCTACGAGCAGTACTTC.